Given below is one T cell receptor (beta chain) in context. What it binds is unknown. Germline CDR1 and CDR2: KGHDR and SFDVKD. The CDR3 spans 14 residues. V lost 4 bases, J lost 4 bases, and 10 bases lay in between. The data are from a study of post-analysis software for immune sequencing data. Study overall: The courses of disease that were included comprised relapsing-remitting, secondary progressive and progressive-relapsing multiple sclerosis. Study results and limitations: TRBV segments more frequent in patients than in controls numbered a few and included TRBV5-6, TRBV5-1 and TRBV20-1. Same-batch samples co-clustered strongly by F measure.

Prepared TCR beta cDNA libraries contained unique molecular identifiers. The source material, roughly 0.9 to 11 million T cells, gave rise to 400,000 to 600,000 cDNA molecules. TCRdb redid the calling of the PCR reads with MiXCR, one entry per CDR3 protein. Of roughly 800,000 distinct CDR3 sequences in the sample, roughly 27% were seen once. Sequencing was carried out using blood. V is TRBV24-1 and J is TRBJ1-5; D might be TRBD1 (5 bases). The TCR was taken from a girl between 10 and 17 years old with multiple sclerosis. CDR3 sequence (DNA): TGTGCCACCAGTGACCCAGGGTTAAATCAGCCCCAGCATTTT. Translated, it gives CATSDPGLNQPQHF.